The T cell receptor (beta chain) under discussion was sequenced for a study of blood T cell repertoires in COVID-19. On the study more broadly: COVID-19 samples from acute and convalescent phases originated in the United States, Italy and Spain. T cells, B-cell-depleted T cells, or PBMCs provided the cDNA or gDNA that served as material.

Per the original methods: Cell counts per sample came from amplifying reference gene primers. Profiling relied on immunoSEQ multiplex PCR, and the TCRdb table lists in-frame clones only, not all of them. V and J calls plus clone size are reproduced from that table; the DNA served to infer D and trimming. The table has roughly 13,000 clones, over 80% seen once. Germline CDR1 KGHSH, CDR2 LQKENI. Trimming cost V 3 bases and J 10 bases; bases outside gene matches: 7. The CDR3 sequence is 15 residues long. This clone was found a few times. Sequencing was done on a sample of peripheral blood. The genes are TRBV18 and TRBJ2-1, with 12 bases aligning to TRBD2. The sequence came from a middle-aged man with active or convalescent COVID-19. This CDR3 is CASSPETSGGGEQFF. The CDR3 region has the DNA TGTGCCAGCTCACCGGAGACTAGCGGGGGCGGGGAGCAGTTCTTC. The variable domain in full, with the rest retrieved from reference TRBV18 and TRBJ2-1, is NAGVMQNPRHLVRRRGQEARLRCSPMKGHSHVYWYRQLPEEGLKFMVYLQKENIIDESGMPKERFSAEFPKEGPSILRIQQVVRGDSAAYFCASSPETSGGGEQFFGPGTRLTVL.